The 24 T cell receptor beta chains below were found in one sample sequenced in a study of Ad26.COV2.S vaccination and SARS-CoV-2 variants. Using immunoSEQ multiplex PCR, the repertoire was profiled, and TCRdb retains in-frame clones only, with some absent. This table holds 440,000 or so clones, less than 95% found once. Regarding treatment: roughly 18 received Ad26.COV2.S at low or high dose, single or two shots; roughly five received placebo; per-sample allocation not given. Each sample was drawn 63 days after the first injection (of vaccine or placebo). The sequences come from peripheral blood, collected in a trial of Ad26.COV2.S vaccine versus placebo. The receptors derive from a person between 18 and 59 years old who received the Ad26.COV2.S COVID-19 vaccine or a placebo.

J is TRBJ1-3 and V is TRBV5-6; D unclear. V gave up 4 bases and J gave up 0 bases, with 14 bases separating them. The CDR3 is 16 amino acids. CDR1 SGHDT and CDR2 YYEEEE come from the germline V gene. The CDR3 sequence is CASSRERLSSGNTIYF. The CDR3 nucleotides read TGTGCCAGCAGCAGGGAACGTTTGAGCTCTGGAAACACCATATATTTT.

The chain has TRBV13 and TRBJ2-5; 8 bases fit TRBD1. After removal of 5 bases from V and 2 bases from J, the junction contained 4 bases not matched to a gene. This CDR3 has 14 residues. Germline V gene sequence: CDR1 PRHDT, CDR2 FYEKMQ (reference sequence). In DNA form, the CDR3 reads TGTGCCAGCAGCGCGGGACAGGAACAAGAGACCCAGTACTTC. This gives the protein CASSAGQEQETQYF.

The rearrangement links TRBV19 to TRBJ1-1; 10 bases align to TRBD1. This CDR3 region has 14 residues. V lost 7 bases, J lost 6 bases, and 8 bases stayed unmatched. The germline gives CDR1 LNHDA, CDR2 SQIVND (reference sequence). The CDR3 DNA is TGTGCCAGTACCGTGACAGGGGGCAACGCTGAAGCTTTCTTT. Protein sequence: CASTVTGGNAEAFF.

This sequence joins TRBV7-6 and TRBJ2-3; 7 bases line up with TRBD1. The J segment lost 2 bases and the V segment lost 3 bases, leaving 5 bases of the junction unmatched. This CDR3 has 15 amino acids. Germline loops: CDR1 SGHVS, CDR2 FNYEAQ. CDR3 sequence (DNA): TGTGCCAGCAGCTTCGAGGGGGCTTTCACAGATACGCAGTATTTT. Protein sequence: CASSFEGAFTDTQYF.

The genes are TRBV2 and TRBJ1-2; no reliable D call. In germline, CDR1 is SNHLY, CDR2 FYNNEI. This CDR3 has 17 residues. The V and J ends lost 8 bases and 0 bases respectively, with 22 bases between them. The CDR3 protein is CASPIGLAQIANYGYTF. As DNA, the CDR3 is TGTGCCAGCCCAATAGGTTTGGCGCAAATAGCTAACTATGGCTACACCTTC.

The table lists this clone with a few counts. The chain is built from TRBV7-9 and TRBJ1-4; D gene uncertain. The CDR3 loop spans 13 amino acids. Germline V CDR1 and CDR2: SEHNR, FQNEAQ (reference sequence). Between the trimmed V and J ends, which lost 5 bases and 8 bases, there was a span of 12 bases. The CDR3 coding sequence is TGTGCCAGCAGCCTCGGGGTTGACGAAAAACTGTTTTTT. Translating gives CASSLGVDEKLFF.

This rearrangement joins TRBV28 to TRBJ2-5; TRBD1 matches 10 bases. The germline CDR1 and CDR2 sequences are MDHEN and SYDVKM. V shed 5 bases and J 4 bases; nucleotides not matched to a gene: 10. This CDR3 is built from 16 residues. DNA of the CDR3: TGTGCCAGCAGTCCGTCGGGACAGGGGAACGGAGAGACCCAGTACTTC. Translated, it gives CASSPSGQGNGETQYF.

V gene TRBV12-3 or TRBV12-4 combines with J gene TRBJ1-4; no clear D. Trimming cost V 3 bases and J 7 bases, with 6 bases left between them. This CDR3 spans 12 amino acids. The CDR3 protein is CASSLPGEKLFF. The CDR3 DNA reads TGTGCCAGCAGTTTGCCCGGTGAAAAACTGTTTTTT.

This chain joins TRBV6-2 or TRBV6-3 and TRBJ2-2; 7 bases align to TRBD1. The CDR3 is 19 residues long. The germline V gene encodes CDR1 MNHEY and CDR2 SVGEGT. With V trimmed by 2 bases and J by 5 bases, 17 bases remained unmatched. CDR3 DNA sequence: TGTGCCAGCAGTTACCTACCCCCTCGGACAGGACTTCTGACCGGGGAGCTGTTTTTT. It specifies CASSYLPPRTGLLTGELFF.

The table lists this clone with a count of one. V usage is TRBV20-1 and J usage is TRBJ2-1; 13 bases are a match to TRBD2. CDR1 is DFQATT and CDR2 is SNEGSKA in the germline V gene (reference sequence). The CDR3 has 14 residues. J gave up 5 bases and V 6 bases, and 4 bases lay outside the gene matches. The CDR3 nucleotides are TGCAGTGCCAGTGGACTAGCGGGAGACAATGAGCAGTTCTTC. It codes for CSASGLAGDNEQFF.

The V gene is TRBV5-4, the J gene TRBJ2-6; D tentatively reads TRBD1 or TRBD2 (6 bases each). Deletions cut 2 bases from V and 1 base from J, with 16 bases between. Germline CDR1 and CDR2: SGHNT and YYREEE (reference sequence). The CDR3 sequence is 18 residues long. The CDR3 nucleotides read TGTGCCAGCAGCTTAGGAGGGGGTCTCCCTTCTGGGGCCAACGTCCTGACTTTC. This sequence encodes CASSLGGGLPSGANVLTF.

The rearrangement links TRBV6-2 or TRBV6-3 to TRBJ1-1, with D possibly TRBD1 on 5 matching bases. The CDR3 spans 13 residues. Trimming removed 0 bases at V and 9 bases at J, with 11 bases between. Germline-derived CDR1 and CDR2 are MNHEY and SVGEGT. CDR3 in amino acids: CASSYSSGGQAFF. The CDR3 coding sequence is TGTGCCAGCAGTTACTCTTCCGGGGGACAAGCTTTCTTT.

The rearrangement uses TRBV5-1 and TRBJ2-1; 11 bases align to TRBD2. Germline lookup yields CDR1 SGHRS and CDR2 YFSETQ. V lost 4 bases and J lost 4; bases outside the gene matches: 4. The CDR3 is 15 residues long. The CDR3: CASSNTSGSYNEQFF. DNA for the CDR3: TGCGCCAGCAGCAATACTAGCGGGAGTTACAATGAGCAGTTCTTC.

The chain combines TRBV18 with TRBJ1-5; D is unclear. The CDR3 spans 14 residues. Germline V gene sequence: CDR1 KGHSH, CDR2 LQKENI. Trimming removed 1 base from V and 2 bases from J, with 6 bases in between. The CDR3 reads CASSPRQGNQPQHF. CDR3 coding DNA: TGTGCCAGCTCACCACGTCAGGGCAATCAGCCCCAGCATTTT.

The rearrangement uses TRBV9 and TRBJ2-4, with D maybe TRBD2 (5 bases). V was trimmed by 0 bases and J by 3 bases, leaving 16 bases between them. The CDR3 has 17 residues. Per germline, CDR1 SGDLS and CDR2 YYNGEE. CDR3 in DNA: TGTGCCAGCAGCGTAGGTGGAGGCCCCGAGGTCAAAAACATTCAGTACTTC. This sequence encodes CASSVGGGPEVKNIQYF.

The J gene is TRBJ2-7, the V gene TRBV7-8, with TRBD1 matching over 10 bases. Trimming removed 5 bases from V and 0 bases from J; junction bases left unmatched: 7. Looked up from germline, CDR1 is SGHVS and CDR2 is FQNEAQ. The CDR3 contains 16 residues. The CDR3 sequence: CASSLPGTGVSYEQYF. The DNA of the CDR3 is TGTGCCAGCAGCCTCCCCGGGACAGGGGTCTCCTACGAGCAGTACTTC.

The chain employs TRBV5-1 and TRBJ2-6, with TRBD1 identical over 8 bases. Germline CDR1 and CDR2: SGHRS and YFSETQ. V lost 4 bases to trimming and J lost 7 bases; unmatched junction nucleotides: 4. There are 14 residues in the CDR3. The CDR3 spells CASSVGQGANVLTF. The CDR3 nucleotides are TGCGCCAGCAGCGTAGGACAGGGCGCCAACGTCCTGACTTTC.

The CDR3 reads CAISETSIWKNTEAFF. CDR3 bases: TGTGCCATCAGTGAGACCTCGATTTGGAAGAACACTGAAGCTTTCTTT. The chain recombines TRBV10-3 with TRBJ1-1; the D is unclear. The CDR3 is made up of 16 amino acids. Germline lookup yields CDR1 ENHRY and CDR2 SYGVKD. The V end was cut by 2 bases, the J end by 1 base, with 14 bases between.

The chain employs TRBV7-9 and TRBJ2-5; D gene uncertain. Trimming took 1 base from V and 1 from J, leaving 7 bases between them. This CDR3 has 14 amino acids. Germline V lookup: CDR1 SEHNR, CDR2 FQNEAQ (reference sequence). CDR3 protein: CASSLVASQETQYF. CDR3 nucleotide sequence: TGTGCCAGCAGCTTAGTAGCCAGCCAAGAGACCCAGTACTTC.

In its sample, this clone was seen a few times. This rearrangement joins TRBV7-2 to TRBJ2-7, with TRBD1 identical over 7 bases. CDR1 and CDR2 from the germline V gene are SGHTA and FQGNSA. V lost 1 base and J lost 4; bases outside the gene matches: 7. The CDR3 is 15 amino acids. The CDR3 is CASSLEGATLYEQYF. The CDR3 DNA reads as TGTGCCAGCAGCTTAGAGGGGGCCACCCTTTACGAGCAGTACTTC.

This chain links TRBV28 with TRBJ2-3; perhaps TRBD1 as D (5 bases). Germline CDR1 and CDR2: MDHEN and SYDVKM. Trimming left V 4 bases short and J 6 bases short, with 11 bases between. The CDR3 spans 13 residues. The CDR3 coding sequence is TGTGCCAGCAGTTCACCCAGGGCGGATACGCAGTATTTT. Residues: CASSSPRADTQYF.

The chain links TRBV2 to TRBJ2-6, with TRBD1 matching over 8 bases. Per the germline V gene, CDR1 is SNHLY and CDR2 is FYNNEI. V lost 3 bases and J lost 2; bases outside the gene matches: 0. The CDR3 spans 15 residues. The CDR3 region has the DNA TGTGCCAGCAGTGAGACAGGGGCTGGGGCCAACGTCCTGACTTTC. Amino acid sequence: CASSETGAGANVLTF.

The chain has TRBV7-2 and TRBJ2-2; 11 bases match TRBD1. Germline CDR1 and CDR2: SGHTA and FQGNSA. CDR3 length: 18 residues. V lost 2 bases to trimming and J lost 0 bases; unmatched junction nucleotides: 5. The CDR3 DNA sequence: TGTGCCAGCAGCTTAACTTCGGGACAGGGGGCGAACACCGGGGAGCTGTTTTTT. Encoded protein: CASSLTSGQGANTGELFF.

V and J are TRBV25-1 and TRBJ1-6; the D is unclear. Germline V gene data show CDR1 as MGHDK and CDR2 as SYGVNS. Trimming cost V 3 bases and J 7 bases, with 16 bases left between them. The CDR3 consists of 16 residues. CDR3: CASSDPADGRNSPLHF. The CDR3 coding sequence is TGTGCCAGCAGTGACCCCGCCGATGGACGGAATTCACCCCTCCACTTT.